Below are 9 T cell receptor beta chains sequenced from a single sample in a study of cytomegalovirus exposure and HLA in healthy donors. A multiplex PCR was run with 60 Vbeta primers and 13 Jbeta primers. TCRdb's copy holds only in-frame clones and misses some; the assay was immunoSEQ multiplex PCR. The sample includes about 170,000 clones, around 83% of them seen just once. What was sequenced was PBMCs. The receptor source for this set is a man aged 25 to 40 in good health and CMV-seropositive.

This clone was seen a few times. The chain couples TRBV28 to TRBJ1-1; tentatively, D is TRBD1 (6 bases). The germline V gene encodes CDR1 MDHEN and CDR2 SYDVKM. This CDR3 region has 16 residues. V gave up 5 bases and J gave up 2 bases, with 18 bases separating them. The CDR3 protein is CASSHPWGQRNTEAFF. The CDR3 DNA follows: TGTGCCAGCAGTCATCCCTGGGGACAAAGAAACACTGAAGCTTTCTTT.

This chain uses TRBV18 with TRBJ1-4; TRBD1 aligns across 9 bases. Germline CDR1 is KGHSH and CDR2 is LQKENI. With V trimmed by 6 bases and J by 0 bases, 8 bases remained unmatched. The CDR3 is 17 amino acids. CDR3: CASSPTGGGSTNEKLFF. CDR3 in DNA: TGTGCCAGCTCGCCGACAGGGGGAGGATCAACTAATGAAAAACTGTTTTTT.

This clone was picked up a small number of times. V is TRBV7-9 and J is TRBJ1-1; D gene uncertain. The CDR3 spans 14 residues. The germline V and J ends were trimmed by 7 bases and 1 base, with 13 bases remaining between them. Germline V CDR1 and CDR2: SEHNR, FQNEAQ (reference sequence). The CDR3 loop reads CASTGRLPNTEAFF. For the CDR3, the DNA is TGTGCCAGCACCGGTAGACTACCGAACACTGAAGCTTTCTTT.

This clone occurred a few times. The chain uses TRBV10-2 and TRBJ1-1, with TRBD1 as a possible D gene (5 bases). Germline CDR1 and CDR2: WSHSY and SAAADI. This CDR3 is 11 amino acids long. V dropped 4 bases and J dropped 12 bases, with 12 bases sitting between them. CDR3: CASSGPREPFF. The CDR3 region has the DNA TGCGCCAGCAGTGGACCCAGGGAACCTTTCTTT.

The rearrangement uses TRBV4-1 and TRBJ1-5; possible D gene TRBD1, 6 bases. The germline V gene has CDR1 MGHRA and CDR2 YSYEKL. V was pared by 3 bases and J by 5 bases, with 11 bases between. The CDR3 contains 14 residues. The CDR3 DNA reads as TGCGCCAGCAGCCAGGGAGCAGGGGATCAGCCCCAGCATTTT. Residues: CASSQGAGDQPQHF.

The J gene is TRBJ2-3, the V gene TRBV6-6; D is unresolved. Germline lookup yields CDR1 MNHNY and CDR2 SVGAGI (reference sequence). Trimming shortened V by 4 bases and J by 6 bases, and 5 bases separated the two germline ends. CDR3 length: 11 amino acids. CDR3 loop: CASSFSDTQYF. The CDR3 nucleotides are TGTGCCAGCAGTTTTTCTGATACGCAGTATTTT.

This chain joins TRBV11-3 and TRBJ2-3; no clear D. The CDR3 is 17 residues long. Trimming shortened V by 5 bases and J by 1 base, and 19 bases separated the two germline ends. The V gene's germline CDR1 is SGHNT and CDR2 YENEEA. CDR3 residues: CASSLPLGLSGTDTQYF. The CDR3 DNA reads TGTGCCAGCAGCCTGCCCCTAGGTCTCTCGGGCACAGATACGCAGTATTTT.

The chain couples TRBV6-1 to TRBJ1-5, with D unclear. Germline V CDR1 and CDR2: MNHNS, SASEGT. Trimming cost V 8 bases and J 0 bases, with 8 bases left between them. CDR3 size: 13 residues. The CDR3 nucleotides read TGTGCCAGCGGCTTTGATAGCAATCAGCCCCAGCATTTT. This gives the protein CASGFDSNQPQHF.

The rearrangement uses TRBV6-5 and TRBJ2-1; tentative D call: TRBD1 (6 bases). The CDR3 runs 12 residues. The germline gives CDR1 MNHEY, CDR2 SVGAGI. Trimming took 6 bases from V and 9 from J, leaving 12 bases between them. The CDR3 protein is CASRQGGGEQFF. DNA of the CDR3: TGTGCCAGCAGACAGGGTGGTGGTGAGCAGTTCTTC.